These 31 T cell receptor beta chains originate from one sample sequenced in a study of patients and donors after allogeneic stem cell transplantation. TCRdb fed the RT-PCR reads into MiXCR, producing one record per CDR3 protein. In the table there are about a million distinct CDR3 sequences, roughly 17% of which are singletons. The sample taken for sequencing was blood, either unsorted or a sorted T cell fraction (not recorded which). The receptors were sampled from a human donor who was either an allogeneic HSCT recipient or a stem cell or donor lymphocyte infusion donor (not recorded which). It is not recorded whose cells these are; they may come from a transplant donor.

The rearrangement uses TRBV29-1 and TRBJ2-7, with 9 bases identical to TRBD1. This CDR3 comprises 13 residues. J was trimmed by 9 bases and V by 7 bases; bases with no gene match: 13. CDR1 is SQVTM, CDR2 ANQGSEA, per germline. CDR3 nucleotide sequence: TGCAGCGCCTACGCGGACAGGGGTCACGGGCAGTACTTC. It translates to CSAYADRGHGQYF.

The chain carries TRBV5-1 and TRBJ1-1; D unresolved. There are 15 residues in the CDR3. The germline gives CDR1 SGHRS, CDR2 YFSETQ. Between the trimmed V and J ends, which lost 4 bases and 4 bases, there was a span of 17 bases. Written as DNA, the CDR3 is TGCGCCAGCAGCCCGGGTAGAACGGGGATCACTGAAGCTTTCTTT. Amino acids: CASSPGRTGITEAFF.

This clonotype was recorded a few times. The chain is built from TRBV6-2 or TRBV6-3 and TRBJ2-1, with TRBD1 identical over 7 bases. The CDR3 consists of 20 residues. J gave up 0 bases and V 5 bases, and 19 bases lay outside the gene matches. CDR1 and CDR2 (germline): MNHEY, SVGEGT. The DNA for the CDR3 is TGTGCCAGCAGTCGCCGGTTTCCGACAGGGTTCGAAGTCTCCTACAATGAGCAGTTCTTC. This codes for CASSRRFPTGFEVSYNEQFF.

This clonotype has at least ten counts. The V and J genes are TRBV3-1 and TRBJ1-6; the match to TRBD1 covers 8 bases. CDR1 and CDR2 from the germline V gene are LGHDT and YNNKEL (reference sequence). The CDR3 consists of 13 residues. Trimming took 1 base from V and 10 from J; bases not matched to a gene: 0. This CDR3 reads CASSQGQGSPLHF. In DNA form, the CDR3 reads TGTGCCAGCAGCCAAGGACAGGGGTCACCCCTCCACTTT.

The rearrangement joins TRBV4-2 to TRBJ2-3; TRBD2 matches 9 bases. The ends lost 3 bases at V and 5 bases at J; junction bases unmatched: 6. The germline V gene encodes CDR1 LGHNA and CDR2 YNFKEQ. This CDR3 comprises 15 residues. CDR3 residues: CASSQTSGRGDTQYF. In DNA form, the CDR3 reads TGTGCCAGCAGCCAGACTAGCGGACGGGGAGATACGCAGTATTTT.

The table lists this clonotype with many counts. The chain combines TRBV12-3 or TRBV12-4 with TRBJ2-7; maybe TRBD2 (5 bases). The CDR3 is 15 residues long. Trimming shortened V by 4 bases and J by 4 bases, and 17 bases separated the two germline ends. This CDR3 is CASSSGLSATYEQYF. The CDR3 DNA follows: TGTGCCAGCAGTTCAGGACTTTCAGCCACTTACGAGCAGTACTTC.

This clonotype turned up a few times. V and J are TRBV7-2 and TRBJ1-4; 10 positions match TRBD1. This CDR3 contains 14 residues. Germline CDR1 and CDR2: SGHTA and FQGNSA. With V trimmed by 5 bases and J by 5 bases, 2 bases remained unmatched. The CDR3 region is CASSRDRGNEKLFF. CDR3 coding DNA: TGTGCCAGCAGCAGGGACAGGGGAAATGAAAAACTGTTTTTT.

V usage is TRBV20-1 and J usage is TRBJ1-6; D perhaps matches TRBD1 (5 bases). Trimming shortened V by 3 bases and J by 3 bases, and 12 bases separated the two germline ends. The germline gives CDR1 DFQATT, CDR2 SNEGSKA (reference sequence). The CDR3 spans 15 residues. The CDR3 protein is CSARGQDIYNSPLHF. The CDR3 coding sequence is TGCAGTGCTAGGGGTCAGGACATCTATAATTCACCCCTCCACTTT.

The rearrangement links TRBV7-9 to TRBJ1-2; a weak D match, TRBD1 (6 bases). V was trimmed by 4 bases and J by 2 bases, leaving 11 bases between them. This CDR3 contains 14 residues. CDR1 and CDR2 (germline): SEHNR, FQNEAQ (reference sequence). CDR3 DNA: TGTGCCAGCAGCTCAGCAGGGGAGAACTATGGCTACACCTTC. As protein: CASSSAGENYGYTF.

This clonotype was recorded at least ten times. The chain recombines TRBV12-3 or TRBV12-4 with TRBJ1-4; a weak D match, TRBD1 (5 bases). The CDR3 runs to 17 residues. V lost 5 bases and J lost 4, with 20 bases in between. CDR3 sequence reads: CASSRTPVPTFNEKLFF. CDR3 DNA sequence: TGTGCCAGCAGTCGGACACCCGTACCCACCTTTAATGAAAAACTGTTTTTT.

This clonotype was picked up a small number of times. This CDR3 is CASSFLGRDGYNEQFF. CDR3 bases: TGTGCCAGCAGCTTCTTAGGGCGGGACGGCTACAATGAGCAGTTCTTC. The chain combines TRBV7-6 with TRBJ2-1; possibly TRBD2 for D (6 bases). Between the trimmed V and J ends, which lost 3 bases and 3 bases, there was a span of 15 bases. The CDR3 sequence is 16 residues long. The V gene's germline CDR1 is SGHVS and CDR2 FNYEAQ.

This clonotype has just a few counts. V usage is TRBV5-1 and J usage is TRBJ1-6, with D possibly TRBD1 on 6 matching bases. Trimming shortened V by 5 bases and J by 9 bases, and 18 bases separated the two germline ends. Germline assignment: CDR1 SGHRS and CDR2 YFSETQ. The CDR3 is 15 residues long. CDR3 in amino acids: CASRERAGDTSPLHF. The CDR3 coding sequence is TGCGCCAGCAGGGAGCGGGCAGGGGACACTTCACCCCTCCACTTT.

V usage is TRBV14 and J usage is TRBJ2-6; 8 bases map to TRBD1. The CDR3 is made up of 16 amino acids. Germline V lookup: CDR1 SGHDN, CDR2 FVKESK. After removal of 5 bases from V and 2 bases from J, the junction contained 5 bases not matched to a gene. The CDR3 DNA follows: TGTGCCAGCAGCGCTCAGACAGGGGCTGGGGCCAACGTCCTGACTTTC. Amino acid sequence: CASSAQTGAGANVLTF.

This clonotype was seen a handful of times. The chain is built from TRBV12-3 or TRBV12-4 and TRBJ2-2, with 10 bases aligning to TRBD2. The CDR3 extends over 16 amino acids. Trimming took 5 bases from V and 1 from J; bases not matched to a gene: 4. The CDR3 DNA is TGTGCCAGCAGTAGGACTAGCGGAATGAACACCGGGGAGCTGTTTTTT. The encoded protein is CASSRTSGMNTGELFF.

There are a few counts of this clonotype. This chain uses TRBV15 with TRBJ2-7; 9 bases line up with TRBD1. The trim removed 2 bases at V and 3 bases at J, leaving 8 bases unmatched. This CDR3 is built from 16 residues. Germline V gene lookup returns CDR1 LNHNV and CDR2 YYDKDF (reference sequence). The CDR3 region is CATSRSPPGQGYEQYF. The CDR3 coding sequence is TGTGCCACCAGCAGATCCCCTCCGGGACAGGGCTACGAGCAGTACTTC.

V gene TRBV20-1 combines with J gene TRBJ2-1; the match to TRBD2 covers 11 bases. Germline-derived CDR1 and CDR2 are DFQATT and SNEGSKA (reference sequence). The CDR3 spans 15 residues. V trimming: 7 bases; J trimming: 3 bases; junction bases outside the gene matches: 8. CDR3 nucleotide sequence: TGCAGTGTTCCTCCGGGACTAGCGGACTACAATGAGCAGTTCTTC. It yields the protein CSVPPGLADYNEQFF.

The rearrangement links TRBV30 to TRBJ2-1; D could derive from TRBD1 or TRBD2 (5 bases each). Germline CDR1 and CDR2: GTSNPN and SVGIG (reference sequence). The CDR3 contains 12 residues. V was pared by 8 bases and J by 2 bases, with 10 bases between. The CDR3 loop reads CAGDQTYNEQFF. The CDR3 region has the DNA TGTGCCGGGGACCAGACCTACAATGAGCAGTTCTTC.

This clonotype was seen a handful of times. The chain couples TRBV6-5 to TRBJ2-1, with D unresolved. CDR1 is MNHEY and CDR2 is SVGAGI in the germline V gene. The CDR3 covers 15 residues. V lost 0 bases, J lost 8 bases, and 14 bases lay in between. The CDR3 spells CASSYSLGTIYEQFF. The CDR3 region has the DNA TGTGCCAGCAGTTACTCGTTAGGCACGATTTATGAGCAGTTCTTC.

The chain joins TRBV20-1 to TRBJ1-1; tentatively, D is TRBD1 (6 bases). The length of the CDR3 is 17 residues. CDR1 DFQATT and CDR2 SNEGSKA come from the germline V gene (reference sequence). Trimming stripped 0 bases from V and 6 bases from J, with 23 bases between. This CDR3 reads CSARDARERGLGAEAFF. CDR3 in DNA: TGCAGTGCTAGAGATGCCCGGGAGCGGGGGCTGGGGGCTGAAGCTTTCTTT.

The chain recombines TRBV6-5 with TRBJ2-3, with D possibly being TRBD2 (5 bases). Trimming removed 8 bases from V and 4 bases from J, with 10 bases in between. CDR1 is MNHEY, CDR2 SVGAGI, per germline. CDR3 size: 12 residues. As DNA, the CDR3 is TGTGCCAGCGGGAGACAAGCAGATACGCAGTATTTT. Translation: CASGRQADTQYF.

The J gene is TRBJ1-1, the V gene TRBV10-3; no clear D. Per the germline V gene, CDR1 is ENHRY and CDR2 is SYGVKD. The CDR3 has 14 residues. The V gene lost 8 bases and the J gene lost 2 bases, with 15 bases spanning the gap. The CDR3 DNA is TGTGCCATCTCCCTCGGCGGGAGCAACACTGAAGCTTTCTTT. Its protein is CAISLGGSNTEAFF.

This clonotype appeared a few times. This chain's CDR3 is CASSEALAGVETQYF. CDR3 DNA: TGTGCCAGCAGCGAGGCATTGGCAGGGGTTGAGACCCAGTACTTC. This sequence joins TRBV7-2 and TRBJ2-5; TRBD1 might be the D (6 bases). V gave up 5 bases and J gave up 5 bases, with 18 bases separating them. The V gene's germline CDR1 is SGHTA and CDR2 FQGNSA. The CDR3 has 15 amino acids.

The V and J genes are TRBV27 and TRBJ2-4; possibly TRBD2 for D (6 bases). Trimming cost V 5 bases and J 8 bases, with 16 bases left between them. Germline V lookup: CDR1 MNHEY, CDR2 SMNVEV (reference sequence). CDR3 length: 14 amino acids. Written as DNA, the CDR3 is TGTGCCAGCAGTCCCCCGCGGAGGGCGGACATTCAGTACTTC. It specifies CASSPPRRADIQYF.

J is TRBJ2-7 and V is TRBV29-1, with 8 bases matching TRBD1. CDR1 is SQVTM, CDR2 ANQGSEA, per germline. V gave up 7 bases and J gave up 7 bases; unmatched junction bases: 12. This CDR3 is built from 13 residues. Written as DNA, the CDR3 is TGCAGCGGTCGACAGGGGAACTTGGAAGAGCAGTACTTC. Amino acid sequence: CSGRQGNLEEQYF.

A few counts support this clonotype. The chain couples TRBV2 to TRBJ2-7; 9 bases agree with TRBD2. V dropped 3 bases and J dropped 1; count of bases not matched to a gene: 4. Germline loops: CDR1 SNHLY, CDR2 FYNNEI. This CDR3 is 15 amino acids long. The CDR3: CASSDGAGGSYEQYF. The CDR3 DNA sequence: TGTGCCAGCAGTGACGGAGCGGGGGGTTCCTACGAGCAGTACTTC. Filled out from reference TRBV2 and TRBJ2-7, the complete variable domain reads EPEVTQTPSHQVTQMGQEVILRCVPISNHLYFYWYRQILGQKVEFLVSFYNNEISEKSEIFDDQFSVERPDGSNFTLKIRSTKLEDSAMYFCASSDGAGGSYEQYFGPGTRLTVT.

The V gene is TRBV20-1, the J gene TRBJ2-1; D gene ambiguous. V was shortened by 5 bases and J by 5 bases, with 4 bases between the two germline ends. Germline CDR1 and CDR2: DFQATT and SNEGSKA (reference sequence). CDR3 size: 10 residues. CDR3 sequence: CSAFNNEQFF. DNA of the CDR3: TGCAGTGCTTTTAACAATGAGCAGTTCTTC.

This clonotype was recorded a few times. The rearrangement links TRBV7-3 to TRBJ2-3; no firm D call. Trimming took 1 base from V and 4 from J, leaving 21 bases between them. The germline gives CDR1 SGHTA, CDR2 FQGTGA. The CDR3 sequence is 18 residues long. This CDR3 reads CASSLIGRVLGPPDTQYF. CDR3 DNA sequence: TGTGCCAGCAGCTTAATTGGTAGGGTCCTTGGACCACCAGATACGCAGTATTTT.

V and J are TRBV4-1 and TRBJ2-3, with 12 nucleotides matching TRBD2. There are 18 residues in the CDR3. Looked up from germline, CDR1 is MGHRA and CDR2 is YSYEKL. V was pared by 4 bases and J by 2 bases, with 10 bases of the junction left unmatched. The CDR3 coding sequence is TGCGCCAGCAGCCTTATCGGGACTAGCGGGTCCTCCACAGATACGCAGTATTTT. Residues: CASSLIGTSGSSTDTQYF.

CDR3 residues: CASSQAFRGIGRAPTEQYF. The CDR3 region has the DNA TGCGCCAGCAGCCAAGCATTCCGGGGGATCGGGAGGGCCCCGACCGAGCAGTACTTC. The gene calls are TRBV4-1 and TRBJ2-7, with TRBD2 identical over 8 bases. Trimming removed 1 base from V and 6 bases from J; junction bases left unmatched: 20. CDR3 length: 19 residues. Germline loops: CDR1 MGHRA, CDR2 YSYEKL.

This clonotype was observed many times. This rearrangement joins TRBV6-1 to TRBJ2-3, with TRBD2 identical over 9 bases. The CDR3 is 15 amino acids. CDR1 is MNHNS and CDR2 is SASEGT in the germline V gene. J gave up 5 bases and V 7 bases, and 10 bases lay outside the gene matches. The CDR3 loop is CASKSGGTSGDTQYF. The CDR3 DNA reads TGTGCCAGCAAAAGCGGGGGGACCTCGGGAGATACGCAGTATTTT.

This clonotype was detected a few times. The V and J genes are TRBV6-2 or TRBV6-3 and TRBJ1-1; D ambiguous. In germline, CDR1 is MNHEY, CDR2 SVGEGT. V gave up 6 bases and J gave up 1 base, with 15 bases separating them. This CDR3 is 15 amino acids long. The CDR3 DNA sequence: TGTGCCAGCAGCTCCCTCGGACGGACGAACACTGAAGCTTTCTTT. Amino acids: CASSSLGRTNTEAFF.